Below are 13 T cell receptor beta chains sequenced from a single sample in a study of cytomegalovirus exposure and HLA in healthy donors. The PCR was carried out with 60 Vbeta primers and 13 Jbeta primers. Profiling relied on immunoSEQ multiplex PCR, and the TCRdb table lists in-frame clones only, not all of them. The data show 85,000 to 130,000 clones, over 65% seen once. Sample: PBMCs. These receptors all come from a woman aged 40 to 49 in good health and CMV-seronegative.

Regarding this clone: This same CDR3 is encoded by further DNA sequences in the sample. CDR3 region: CASSYSGGPNQPQHF. As DNA, the CDR3 is TGTGCCAGCAGTTACTCAGGGGGTCCCAATCAGCCCCAGCATTTT. The V call is TRBV6-5, the J call TRBJ1-5, with D maybe TRBD1 (6 bases). CDR1 is MNHEY and CDR2 is SVGAGI in the germline V gene. CDR3 size: 15 residues. The V end lost 0 bases, the J end lost 3 bases, and 9 bases lay between the germline ends.

Comment on this clone: Other DNA sequences within the sample encode an identical CDR3. The CDR3 protein is CASSRTEDTGNYGYTF. CDR3 in DNA: TGTGCCAGCAGTAGGACCGAGGACACTGGCAACTATGGCTACACCTTC. The chain is built from TRBV28 and TRBJ1-2; D is perhaps TRBD1 (5 bases). CDR1 MDHEN and CDR2 SYDVKM come from the germline V gene. The germline V and J ends were trimmed by 5 bases and 2 bases, with 18 bases remaining between them. The CDR3 is made up of 16 amino acids.

The chain has TRBV5-1 and TRBJ2-3; 9 nucleotides align to TRBD1. Germline CDR1 SGHRS, CDR2 YFSETQ. The CDR3 length is 13 residues. V shed 6 bases and J 4 bases; nucleotides not matched to a gene: 3. DNA of the CDR3: TGCGCCAGCAACACAGGGGGCGCAGATACGCAGTATTTT. This sequence encodes CASNTGGADTQYF. The complete variable domain, with remaining parts taken from reference TRBV5-1 and TRBJ2-3, reads KAGVTQTPRYLIKTRGQQVTLSCSPISGHRSVSWYQQTPGQGLQFLFEYFSETQRNKGNFPGRFSGRQFSNSRSEMNVSTLELGDSALYLCASNTGGADTQYFGPGTRLTVL.

The rearrangement links TRBV19 to TRBJ1-3; D is ambiguous. The J call may be mistaken, given a closer DNA end match to TRBJ2-2. The CDR3 is 15 amino acids. In germline, CDR1 is LNHDA, CDR2 SQIVND (reference sequence). CDR3 amino acids: CASSMDRSRTGELFF. CDR3 in DNA: TGTGCCAGTAGTATGGACCGATCGCGGACCGGGGAGCTGTTTTTT.

This chain connects TRBV7-9 to TRBJ2-1; no clear D. Trimming shortened V by 2 bases and J by 1 base, and 9 bases separated the two germline ends. The CDR3 is made up of 15 amino acids. Germline V gives CDR1 SEHNR, CDR2 FQNEAQ (reference sequence). CDR3: CASSLLLGSYNEQFF. For the CDR3, the DNA is TGTGCCAGCAGCTTACTTCTAGGATCCTACAATGAGCAGTTCTTC.

The rearrangement joins TRBV7-2 to TRBJ2-6; TRBD1 might be the D (5 bases). V lost 0 bases to trimming and J lost 5 bases, with 8 bases between them. This CDR3 spans 15 amino acids. Germline CDR1 and CDR2: SGHTA and FQGNSA. This CDR3 is CASSLAGPRANVLTF. The CDR3 bases are TGTGCCAGCAGCTTAGCGGGGCCCAGGGCCAACGTCCTGACTTTC. Combining the CDR3 with reference TRBV7-2 and TRBJ2-6 gives the whole variable domain GAGVSQSPSNKVTEKGKDVELRCDPISGHTALYWYRQSLGQGLEFLIYFQGNSAPDKSGLPSDRFSAERTGGSVSTLTIQRTQQEDSAVYLCASSLAGPRANVLTFGAGSRLTVL.

This chain uses TRBV7-2 with TRBJ2-7, with 9 bases lining up with TRBD1. V was pared by 2 bases and J by 3 bases, with 5 bases of the junction left unmatched. CDR1 and CDR2 (germline): SGHTA, FQGNSA. The CDR3 has 15 residues. CDR3 protein: CASSLSGQGFYEQYF. The CDR3 coding sequence is TGTGCCAGCAGCTTATCGGGACAGGGCTTCTACGAGCAGTACTTC.

This chain joins TRBV5-4 and TRBJ2-6; D gene uncertain. V was clipped by 2 bases and J by 1 base, with 7 bases between them. Looked up from germline, CDR1 is SGHNT and CDR2 is YYREEE (reference sequence). The CDR3 is made up of 15 amino acids. For the CDR3, the DNA is TGTGCCAGCAGCTTACAGCTGTCTGGGGCCAACGTCCTGACTTTC. Translated: CASSLQLSGANVLTF.

The chain combines TRBV7-2 with TRBJ2-7; D possibly corresponds to TRBD2 (5 bases). The CDR3 length is 16 residues. V was cut by 1 base and J by 3 bases, with 16 bases left in between. The germline CDR1 and CDR2 sequences are SGHTA and FQGNSA. The CDR3 DNA reads as TGTGCCAGCAGCTTAGGGGGTCGCGGTGACTACTACGAGCAGTACTTC. Translated, it gives CASSLGGRGDYYEQYF.

The chain links TRBV13 to TRBJ2-1, with TRBD2 as a possible D gene (6 bases). Germline CDR1 PRHDT, CDR2 FYEKMQ (reference sequence). This CDR3 region has 18 residues. Deletions cut 3 bases from V and 6 bases from J, with 24 bases between. The CDR3 reads CASSLGPSGRDIINEQFF. For the CDR3, the DNA is TGTGCCAGCAGCTTGGGTCCCTCTGGGCGGGATATCATCAATGAGCAGTTCTTC.

The rearrangement links TRBV6-7 to TRBJ2-1; D call uncertain. TRBV6-7 is an ORF, and what it does is uncertain. CDR3 length equals 12 residues. Trimming took 0 bases from V and 10 from J, leaving 7 bases between them. The CDR3: CASSYSRQEQFF. CDR3 sequence (DNA): TGTGCCAGCAGTTACTCGAGGCAGGAGCAGTTCTTC.

The rearrangement joins TRBV15 to TRBJ1-5, with no clear D. The CDR3 loop spans 17 amino acids. Germline CDR1 LNHNV, CDR2 YYDKDF (reference sequence). The V gene lost 1 base and the J gene lost 5 bases, with 18 bases spanning the gap. The CDR3 bases are TGTGCCACCAGCAGAGCCCTTGGTAGGCGGCCAGATCAGCCCCAGCATTTT. This encodes CATSRALGRRPDQPQHF.

This chain links TRBV28 with TRBJ1-4, with TRBD1 identical over 7 bases. CDR1 and CDR2 from the germline V gene are MDHEN and SYDVKM. Trimming removed 11 bases from V and 5 bases from J; junction bases left unmatched: 5. This CDR3 is 12 amino acids long. CDR3 sequence reads: CAHGQVNEKLFF. CDR3 DNA sequence: TGTGCCCACGGACAGGTGAATGAAAAACTGTTTTTT.